This is a list of T cell receptor beta chains from one sample in a study of identical twins. TCRdb processed the 5' RACE reads anew with MiXCR; each CDR3 protein has one entry. The sample shows fewer than 550,000 distinct CDR3 sequences, 13% to 15% of them seen only once. The sample was also reused in another study, on yellow fever vaccine responses in identical twins.

Sequences were obtained from CD4+ T cells sorted from blood. The source of these receptors is a woman between 18 and 30 years old in good health. CDR3s include the opening cysteine and the closing phenylalanine or tryptophan. Fields, in order: D gene, clone size, V gene, J gene, CDR3 protein, CDR3 DNA. D genes are given only for firm matches. Clone size is shown for a subset of rows, as once, few, many or a class of expanded clone.

NA	NA	TRBV6-1	TRBJ2-5	CASSKSHGSEETQYF	TGTGCCAGCAGTAAGAGTCACGGGAGTGAGGAGACCCAGTACTTC
TRBD2	NA	TRBV7-2	TRBJ2-2	CASSYELARDTGELFF	TGTGCCAGCAGCTATGAACTAGCGAGAGACACCGGGGAGCTGTTTTTT
TRBD1	few	TRBV15	TRBJ2-7	CATSKLQGNYEQYF	TGTGCCACCAGCAAATTACAGGGGAATTACGAGCAGTACTTC
NA	many	TRBV12-3/TRBV12-4	TRBJ2-1	CASSLQGSSYNEQFF	TGTGCCAGCAGTTTGCAGGGGTCTTCCTACAATGAGCAGTTCTTC
NA	NA	TRBV19	TRBJ2-7	CASSTGNYEQYF	TGTGCCAGCTCGACAGGAAACTACGAGCAGTACTTC
NA	NA	TRBV6-5	TRBJ2-1	CASSYSGTQNEQFF	TGTGCCAGCAGTTACTCAGGGACACAAAATGAGCAGTTCTTC
TRBD2	NA	TRBV20-1	TRBJ2-1	CSASGTSGTTYNEQFF	TGCAGTGCTAGTGGGACTAGCGGGACAACCTACAATGAGCAGTTCTTC
TRBD1	NA	TRBV14	TRBJ2-1	CASSQADGTGVYNEQFF	TGTGCCAGCAGCCAAGCCGACGGGACAGGGGTCTACAATGAGCAGTTCTTC
NA	few	TRBV3-1	TRBJ2-1	CASSQMPDSYNEQFF	TGTGCCAGCAGCCAGATGCCTGACAGTTACAATGAGCAGTTCTTC
NA	few	TRBV28	TRBJ2-7	CASSVVLGGPYEQYF	TGTGCCAGCAGTGTTGTATTGGGGGGTCCCTACGAGCAGTACTTC
TRBD2	NA	TRBV12-3/TRBV12-4	TRBJ2-5	CASSLLSSGSQETQYF	TGTGCCAGCAGTTTACTCTCTAGCGGGAGCCAAGAGACCCAGTACTTC
NA	NA	TRBV20-1	TRBJ1-1	CSARDSRTSMNTEAFF	TGCAGTGCTAGAGATAGCAGGACTTCCATGAACACTGAAGCTTTCTTT
NA	few	TRBV5-1	TRBJ2-5	CASRLAEQETQYF	TGCGCCAGCAGACTGGCGGAACAAGAGACCCAGTACTTC
TRBD2	few	TRBV27	TRBJ2-5	CASSFREGLGETQYF	TGTGCCAGCAGTTTTCGGGAGGGCCTGGGGGAGACCCAGTACTTC
NA	NA	TRBV4-1	TRBJ2-1	CASSQDSAASSYNEQFF	TGCGCCAGCAGCCAAGATTCAGCGGCGAGCTCCTACAATGAGCAGTTCTTC
TRBD2	NA	TRBV5-6	TRBJ2-7	CASSLLAGGQGEQYF	TGTGCCAGCAGCTTACTAGCGGGAGGCCAAGGGGAGCAGTACTTC
NA	many	TRBV4-2	TRBJ1-2	CASSQVPEGYTF	TGTGCCAGCAGCCAAGTGCCTGAAGGCTACACCTTC
NA	NA	TRBV6-5	TRBJ1-2	CASRSTAGYGYTF	TGTGCCAGCCGTTCTACAGCGGGCTATGGCTACACCTTC
TRBD1	few	TRBV27	TRBJ1-2	CASSSRQGPNYGYTF	TGTGCCAGCAGTTCTAGACAGGGTCCGAACTATGGCTACACCTTC
NA	few	TRBV28	TRBJ1-1	CASSLAPSGQGRPLNTEAFF	TGTGCCAGCAGTTTGGCCCCGTCGGGCCAGGGGCGGCCCTTGAACACTGAAGCTTTCTTT
NA	many	TRBV12-5	TRBJ2-2	CASGFSVNTGELFF	TGTGCTAGTGGTTTCTCAGTAAACACCGGGGAGCTGTTTTTT
NA	many	TRBV7-6	TRBJ1-5	CASSLANNQPQHF	TGTGCCAGCAGCTTAGCGAACAATCAGCCCCAGCATTTT
NA	NA	TRBV6-1	TRBJ1-1	CATPREVNTEAFF	TGTGCCACCCCCAGGGAGGTGAACACTGAAGCTTTCTTT
NA	few	TRBV6-1	TRBJ1-2	CASRDGGRSYGYTF	TGTGCCAGCCGAGACGGTGGAAGGTCCTATGGCTACACCTTC
NA	NA	TRBV20-1	TRBJ2-5	CSAPLGATQYF	TGCAGTGCTCCCCTGGGAGCGACCCAGTACTTC
NA	few	TRBV11-2	TRBJ2-3	CASSSGLTSTDTQYF	TGTGCCAGCAGCTCGGGTCTAACTAGCACAGATACGCAGTATTTT
TRBD1	few	TRBV10-3	TRBJ2-7	CAISGVGGLVYEQYF	TGTGCCATCAGTGGAGTAGGGGGCCTTGTCTACGAGCAGTACTTC
NA	NA	TRBV20-1	TRBJ2-4	CSARTDLAKNIQYF	TGCAGTGCAAGGACGGATCTAGCCAAAAACATTCAGTACTTC
NA	few	TRBV29-1	TRBJ2-2	CSAVFRLTGELFF	TGCAGCGCCGTTTTCCGCCTCACCGGGGAGCTGTTTTTT
NA	many	TRBV12-3/TRBV12-4	TRBJ2-5	CASSFGGYQETQYF	TGTGCCAGCAGTTTTGGGGGATACCAAGAGACCCAGTACTTC
NA	few	TRBV3-1	TRBJ1-2	CASSPGTAGYTF	TGTGCCAGCAGCCCCGGGACTGCCGGCTACACCTTC
NA	many	TRBV6-5	TRBJ1-2	CASSNPWPNYGYTF	TGTGCCAGCAGTAACCCCTGGCCGAACTATGGCTACACCTTC
NA	NA	TRBV19	TRBJ2-1	CASSIFPRDFEQFF	TGTGCCAGTAGTATTTTTCCGAGGGATTTTGAGCAGTTCTTC
NA	many	TRBV7-9	TRBJ2-7	CASSSLAYTYEQYF	TGTGCCAGCAGCTCTCTAGCGTACACCTACGAGCAGTACTTC
NA	few	TRBV7-9	TRBJ2-7	CASSLARGTAPYEQYF	TGTGCCAGCAGCTTAGCGAGGGGCACAGCCCCCTACGAGCAGTACTTC
TRBD2	many	TRBV7-2	TRBJ2-1	CASSPRTSGYNEQFF	TGTGCCAGCAGCCCAAGGACTAGCGGCTACAATGAGCAGTTCTTC
NA	many	TRBV5-1	TRBJ2-7	CASRYALDSSYEQYF	TGCGCCAGCAGGTATGCCCTGGACAGTTCCTACGAGCAGTACTTC
NA	NA	TRBV6-5	TRBJ2-2	CASRLQDPTGELFF	TGTGCCAGCAGATTACAGGATCCCACCGGGGAGCTGTTTTTT
NA	NA	TRBV27	TRBJ1-2	CASSSEVRTYGYTF	TGTGCCAGCAGTTCGGAAGTCAGGACCTATGGCTACACCTTC
TRBD1	NA	TRBV10-3	TRBJ2-7	CAISGTGVEQYF	TGTGCCATCAGTGGGACAGGGGTCGAGCAGTACTTC
NA	NA	TRBV5-1	TRBJ2-2	CASSLGPRGPTGELFF	TGCGCCAGCAGCTTGGGTCCCAGAGGCCCCACCGGGGAGCTGTTTTTT
TRBD1	NA	TRBV25-1	TRBJ1-1	CASSVPGTGVEAFF	TGTGCCAGCAGTGTCCCGGGGACAGGCGTCGAAGCTTTCTTT
TRBD1	NA	TRBV5-1	TRBJ2-2	CASSSWTGSAGELFF	TGCGCCAGCAGCTCCTGGACAGGGTCCGCCGGGGAGCTGTTTTTT
NA	few	TRBV25-1	TRBJ1-2	CASSDGRAGNLLGYGYTF	TGTGCCAGCAGTGATGGGAGGGCAGGGAACCTTCTTGGCTATGGCTACACCTTC
NA	NA	TRBV10-3	TRBJ1-1	CAISESVESGAFF	TGTGCCATCAGTGAGTCAGTAGAGTCGGGGGCTTTCTTT
NA	few	TRBV9	TRBJ2-7	CASSVEAGEIGEQYF	TGTGCCAGCAGCGTAGAGGCAGGGGAAATAGGCGAGCAGTACTTC
NA	many	TRBV7-8	TRBJ2-1	CASSLVRAGEQFF	TGTGCCAGCAGCTTAGTCCGAGCGGGTGAGCAGTTCTTC